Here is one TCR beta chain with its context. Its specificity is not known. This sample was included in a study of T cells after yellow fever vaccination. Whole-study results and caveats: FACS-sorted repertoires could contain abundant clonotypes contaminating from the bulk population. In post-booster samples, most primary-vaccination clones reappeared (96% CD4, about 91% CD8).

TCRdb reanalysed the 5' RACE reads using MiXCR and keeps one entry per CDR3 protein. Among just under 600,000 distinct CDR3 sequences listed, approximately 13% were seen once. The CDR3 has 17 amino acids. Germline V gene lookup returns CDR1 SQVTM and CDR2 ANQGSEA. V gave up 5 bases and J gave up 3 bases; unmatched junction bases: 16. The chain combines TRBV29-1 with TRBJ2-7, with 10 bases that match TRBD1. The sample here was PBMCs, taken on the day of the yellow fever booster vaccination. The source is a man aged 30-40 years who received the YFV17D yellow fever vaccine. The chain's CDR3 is CSVRIPGQGLEVYEQYF. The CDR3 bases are TGCAGCGTTCGGATTCCGGGACAGGGGTTGGAAGTCTACGAGCAGTACTTC.